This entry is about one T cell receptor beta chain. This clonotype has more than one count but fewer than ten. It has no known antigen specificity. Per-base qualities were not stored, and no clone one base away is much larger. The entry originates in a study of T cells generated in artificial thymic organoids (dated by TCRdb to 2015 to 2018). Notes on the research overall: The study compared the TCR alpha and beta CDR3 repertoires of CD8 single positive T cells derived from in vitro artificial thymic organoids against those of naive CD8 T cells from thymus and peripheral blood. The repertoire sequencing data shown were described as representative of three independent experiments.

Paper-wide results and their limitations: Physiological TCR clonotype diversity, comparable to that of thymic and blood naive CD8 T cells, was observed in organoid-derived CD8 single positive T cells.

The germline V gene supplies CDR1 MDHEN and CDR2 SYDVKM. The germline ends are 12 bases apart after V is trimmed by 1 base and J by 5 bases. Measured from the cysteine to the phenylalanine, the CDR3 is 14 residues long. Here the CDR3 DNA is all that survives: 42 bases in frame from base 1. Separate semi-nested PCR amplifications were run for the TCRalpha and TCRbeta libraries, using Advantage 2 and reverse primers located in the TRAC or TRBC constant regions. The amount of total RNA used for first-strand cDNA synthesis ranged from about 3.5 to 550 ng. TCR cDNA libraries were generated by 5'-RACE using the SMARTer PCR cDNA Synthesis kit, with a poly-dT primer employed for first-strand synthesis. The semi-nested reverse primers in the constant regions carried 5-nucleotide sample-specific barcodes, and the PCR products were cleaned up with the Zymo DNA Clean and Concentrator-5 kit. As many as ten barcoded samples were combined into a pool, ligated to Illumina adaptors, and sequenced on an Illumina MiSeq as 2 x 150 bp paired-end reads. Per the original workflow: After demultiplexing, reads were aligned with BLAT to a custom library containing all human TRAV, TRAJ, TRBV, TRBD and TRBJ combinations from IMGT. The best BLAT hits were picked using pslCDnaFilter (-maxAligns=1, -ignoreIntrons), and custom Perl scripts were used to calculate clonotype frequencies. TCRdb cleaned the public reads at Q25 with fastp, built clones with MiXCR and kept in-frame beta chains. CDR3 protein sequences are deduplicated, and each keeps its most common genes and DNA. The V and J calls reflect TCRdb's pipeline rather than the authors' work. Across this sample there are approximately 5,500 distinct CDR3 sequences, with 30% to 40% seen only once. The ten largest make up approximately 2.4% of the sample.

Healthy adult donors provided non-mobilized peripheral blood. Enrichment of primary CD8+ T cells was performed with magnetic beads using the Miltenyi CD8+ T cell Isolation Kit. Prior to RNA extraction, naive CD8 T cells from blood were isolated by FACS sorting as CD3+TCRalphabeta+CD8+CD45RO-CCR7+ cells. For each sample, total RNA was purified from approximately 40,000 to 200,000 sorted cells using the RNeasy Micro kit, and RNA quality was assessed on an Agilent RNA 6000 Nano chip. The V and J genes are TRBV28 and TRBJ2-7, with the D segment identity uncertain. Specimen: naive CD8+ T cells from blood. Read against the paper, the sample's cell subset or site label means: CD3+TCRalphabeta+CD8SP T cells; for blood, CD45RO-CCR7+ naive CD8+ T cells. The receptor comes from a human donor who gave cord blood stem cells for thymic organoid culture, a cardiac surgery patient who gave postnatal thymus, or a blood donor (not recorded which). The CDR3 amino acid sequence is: CASSLLGRSDEQYF. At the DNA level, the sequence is TGTGCCAGCAGTTTATTGGGCAGGTCAGACGAGCAGTACTTC.